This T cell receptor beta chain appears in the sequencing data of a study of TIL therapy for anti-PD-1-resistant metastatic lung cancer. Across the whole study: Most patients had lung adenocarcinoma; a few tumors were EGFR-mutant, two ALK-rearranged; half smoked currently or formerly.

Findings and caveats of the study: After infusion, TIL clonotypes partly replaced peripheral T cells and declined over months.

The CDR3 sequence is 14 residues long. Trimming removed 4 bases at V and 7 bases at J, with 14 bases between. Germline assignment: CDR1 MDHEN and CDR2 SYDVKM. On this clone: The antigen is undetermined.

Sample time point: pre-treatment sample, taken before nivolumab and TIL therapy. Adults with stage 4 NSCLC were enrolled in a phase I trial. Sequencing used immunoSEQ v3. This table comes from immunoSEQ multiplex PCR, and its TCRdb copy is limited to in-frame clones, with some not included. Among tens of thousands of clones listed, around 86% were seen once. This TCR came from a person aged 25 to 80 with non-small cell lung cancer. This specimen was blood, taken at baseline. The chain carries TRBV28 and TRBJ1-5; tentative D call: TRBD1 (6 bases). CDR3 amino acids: CASSYTRGNQPQHF. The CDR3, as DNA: TGTGCCAGCAGTTATACCAGGGGAAACCAGCCCCAGCATTTT.